This TCR beta chain was sequenced during a study of graft-versus-host responses after intestinal transplantation. Study details: Transplant types were multivisceral, liver-intestinal, or isolated intestinal. The recipients all started with anti-thymocyte globulin induction and then took tacrolimus and steroids for two to four years.

Points from the study as a whole: Analysis identified GvH clones in recipient marrow, with some appearing first in ileum or blood. Association was observed between peak circulating GvH clone levels and early post-transplant HvG declines.

A word on this clone: What it binds is unknown.

Assay used: immunoSEQ multiplex PCR; TCRdb lists only in-frame clones, some missing. The top ten clones hold approximately 1% of a sample with some 120,000 clones, 85% to 95% of them seen once. Germline-derived CDR1 and CDR2 are LGHNA and YSLEER. Trimming removed 1 base from V and 3 bases from J, with 16 bases in between. The CDR3 extends over 16 amino acids. Source: unstimulated CD8+ T cells sorted from spleen or lymph node cells, taken before transplant. This receptor was taken from a human donor who was the organ donor for an intestinal transplant. The chain recombines TRBV4-3 with TRBJ2-7; D not certain. The CDR3 protein is CASSQGMATLGYEQYF. CDR3 DNA: TGCGCCAGCAGCCAAGGAATGGCGACTTTGGGCTACGAGCAGTACTTC.